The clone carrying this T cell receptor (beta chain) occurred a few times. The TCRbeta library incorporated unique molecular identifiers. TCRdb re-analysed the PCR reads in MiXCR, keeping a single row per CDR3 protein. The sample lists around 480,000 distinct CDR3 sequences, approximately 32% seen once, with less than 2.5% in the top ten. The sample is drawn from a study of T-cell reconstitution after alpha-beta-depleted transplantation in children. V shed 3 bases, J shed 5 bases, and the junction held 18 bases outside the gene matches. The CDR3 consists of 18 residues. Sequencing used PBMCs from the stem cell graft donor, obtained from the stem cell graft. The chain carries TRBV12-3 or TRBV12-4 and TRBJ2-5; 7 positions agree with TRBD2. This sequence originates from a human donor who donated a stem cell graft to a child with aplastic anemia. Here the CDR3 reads CASSFVFWRERYNETQYF. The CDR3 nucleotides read TGTGCCAGCAGTTTTGTTTTTTGGCGGGAGAGATATAATGAGACCCAGTACTTC.